One and the same sample provided the 29 T cell receptor beta chains below, sequenced in a study of shared clonotypes between healthy human individuals. Here immunoSEQ multiplex PCR was the method, and the copy in TCRdb shows in-frame clones only, minus some. The sample has 2 million to 2.5 million clones, 85% to 95% seen once. Sequencing input: naive CD4+ T cells sorted from blood. The subset is: CD45RA+ positively selected. The receptors originated from a man between 18 and 29 years old in good health.

The V gene is TRBV10-2, the J gene TRBJ1-5; TRBD1 aligns across 8 bases. The junction had 4 bases not matched to a gene; V was cut back by 5 bases and J by 7 bases. Germline values: CDR1 WSHSY, CDR2 SAAADI. The CDR3 is 13 amino acids. CDR3 bases: TGCGCCAGCAGTTCAGACAGGGGACAGCCCCAGCATTTT. It codes for CASSSDRGQPQHF.

The V gene is TRBV7-5, the J gene TRBJ2-4; the table's D call, TRBD1, was not checked against the DNA. TRBV7-5 is assigned pseudogene status. This CDR3 has 19 amino acids. The CDR3 DNA reads TGTGCCAGAAGCTTTGGTGGACAGTGGTTATTACTAGCCAAAAACATTCAGTACTTC. Translating gives CARSFGGQWLLLAKNIQYF.

V and J are TRBV2 and TRBJ2-6; D remains unclear. Germline CDR1 is SNHLY and CDR2 is FYNNEI. The CDR3 spans 15 residues. The germline V and J ends were trimmed by 6 bases and 0 bases, with 9 bases remaining between them. The CDR3 sequence is CASRPPSSGANVLTF. The CDR3 DNA is TGTGCCAGCAGACCGCCTAGCTCTGGGGCCAACGTCCTGACTTTC.

This chain uses TRBV4-2 with TRBJ2-1, with 9 positions matching TRBD2. Germline CDR1 LGHNA, CDR2 YNFKEQ. V shed 1 base, J shed 8 bases, and the junction held 9 bases outside the gene matches. This CDR3 has 16 amino acids. This chain's CDR3 is CASSQAGRGGIDEQFF. The CDR3 DNA reads as TGTGCCAGCAGCCAAGCTGGGCGGGGGGGAATAGATGAGCAGTTCTTC.

CDR3 region: CASSQSIGTSYNEQFF. The CDR3 region has the DNA TGTGCCAGCAGCCAGAGCATCGGGACGTCCTACAATGAGCAGTTCTTC. This rearrangement joins TRBV4-2 to TRBJ2-1; D is perhaps TRBD1 or TRBD2 (5 bases each). V lost 3 bases and J 1 base, leaving 13 bases between the germline ends. The CDR3 is made up of 16 amino acids. Germline V gene sequence: CDR1 LGHNA, CDR2 YNFKEQ.

The chain combines TRBV30 with TRBJ2-7; perhaps TRBD1 as D (6 bases). The CDR3 length is 15 residues. Per the germline V gene, CDR1 is GTSNPN and CDR2 is SVGIG (reference sequence). V was shortened by 5 bases and J by 2 bases, with 19 bases between the two germline ends. The CDR3 DNA reads as TGTGCCTGGGCCAGCCGAGACAGGTATACCTACGAGCAGTACTTC. It encodes CAWASRDRYTYEQYF.

Worth noting for this clone: Other nucleotide sequences from this sample produce the same CDR3. The V gene is TRBV6-1, the J gene TRBJ2-7, with D maybe TRBD1 (5 bases). The germline V gene has CDR1 MNHNS and CDR2 SASEGT. The CDR3 sequence is 13 residues long. Trimming took off 6 bases at V and 1 base at J, with 10 bases between the two ends. CDR3 coding DNA: TGTGCCAGCAGCCTCGCAGGGTCCTACGAGCAGTACTTC. This gives the protein CASSLAGSYEQYF.

The J gene is TRBJ1-3, the V gene TRBV4-3; possibly TRBD1 for D (6 bases). The length of the CDR3 is 13 residues. Germline loops: CDR1 LGHNA, CDR2 YSLEER. Trimming shortened V by 4 bases and J by 3 bases, and 7 bases separated the two germline ends. The CDR3 sequence is CASSPQGGNTIYF. CDR3 in DNA: TGCGCCAGCAGCCCACAGGGTGGAAACACCATATATTTT.

The J gene is TRBJ2-3, the V gene TRBV10-1; TRBD2 might be the D (6 bases). The length of the CDR3 is 16 residues. CDR1 and CDR2 from the germline V gene are WNHNN and SYGVQD (reference sequence). The V and J ends lost 3 bases and 4 bases respectively, with 17 bases between them. DNA for the CDR3: TGCGCCAGCAGTGAAATTGGCGGGATCGGCGCAGATACGCAGTATTTT. Protein product: CASSEIGGIGADTQYF.

The CDR3 DNA is TGTGCCAGCAGCGTAGCTCTAGGGGGGACTAGCACAGATACGCAGTATTTT. Amino acid sequence: CASSVALGGTSTDTQYF. The V gene is TRBV9, the J gene TRBJ2-3; D is tentatively TRBD1 or TRBD2 (6 bases each). V was clipped by 0 bases and J by 0 bases, with 14 bases between them. This CDR3 is 17 amino acids long. Germline-derived CDR1 and CDR2 are SGDLS and YYNGEE. Filled out from reference TRBV9 and TRBJ2-3, the complete variable domain reads DSGVTQTPKHLITATGQRVTLRCSPRSGDLSVYWYQQSLDQGLQFLIQYYNGEERAKGNILERFSAQQFPDLHSELNLSSLELGDSALYFCASSVALGGTSTDTQYFGPGTRLTVL.

V and J are TRBV5-6 and TRBJ1-4; 8 nucleotides match TRBD1. Germline V lookup: CDR1 SGHDT, CDR2 YYEEEE. V lost 0 bases and J lost 1; bases outside the gene matches: 2. The CDR3 loop spans 16 amino acids. CDR3 DNA sequence: TGTGCCAGCAGCTTGGTGGGGACAGGAACTAATGAAAAACTGTTTTTT. This gives the protein CASSLVGTGTNEKLFF.

Remarks on this clone: The same CDR3 is also encoded by other DNA sequences in this sample. V gene TRBV2 combines with J gene TRBJ2-5; D is undetermined. Germline-derived CDR1 and CDR2 are SNHLY and FYNNEI. Trimming left V 2 bases short and J 2 bases short, with 6 bases between. This CDR3 region has 13 residues. CDR3 residues: CASSERRQETQYF. CDR3 coding DNA: TGTGCCAGCAGTGAACGTAGACAAGAGACCCAGTACTTC.

This chain links TRBV6-1 with TRBJ1-3, with TRBD1 as a possible D gene (6 bases). There are 14 residues in the CDR3. Germline-derived CDR1 and CDR2 are MNHNS and SASEGT. The ends were cut back, 6 bases at V and 0 bases at J, with 9 bases in the middle. The CDR3 coding sequence is TGTGCCAGCAGGGGGGCCTTCTCTGGAAACACCATATATTTT. Translation gives CASRGAFSGNTIYF.

The chain links TRBV28 to TRBJ1-5, with unresolved D. V was cut by 7 bases and J by 7 bases, with 17 bases left in between. Germline V lookup: CDR1 MDHEN, CDR2 SYDVKM. CDR3 length equals 14 residues. The CDR3 coding sequence is TGTGCCAGCACCCGGGAAGGGATGATCCAGCCCCAGCATTTT. Its protein product is CASTREGMIQPQHF.

The chain has TRBV5-1 and TRBJ2-1; 12 bases agree with TRBD2. This CDR3 comprises 16 residues. V gave up 4 bases and J gave up 7 bases; unmatched junction bases: 9. Germline V gene data show CDR1 as SGHRS and CDR2 as YFSETQ. CDR3 region: CASSDLTSGRVNEQFF. DNA for the CDR3: TGCGCCAGCAGCGACCTGACTAGCGGGAGAGTTAATGAGCAGTTCTTC.

The gene calls are TRBV4-1 and TRBJ2-2, with 7 bases fitting TRBD1. Looked up from germline, CDR1 is MGHRA and CDR2 is YSYEKL. This CDR3 has 15 amino acids. V lost 5 bases and J lost 3; bases outside the gene matches: 6. The CDR3 is CASSSGTADTGELFF. CDR3 sequence (DNA): TGCGCCAGCAGCTCAGGGACAGCGGACACCGGGGAGCTGTTTTTT.

The chain recombines TRBV30 with TRBJ1-2, with D perhaps TRBD1 (5 bases). V was trimmed by 5 bases and J by 1 base, leaving 14 bases between them. This CDR3 spans 14 amino acids. Germline CDR1 reads GTSNPN; CDR2 reads SVGIG (reference sequence). As DNA, the CDR3 is TGTGCCTGGTTCGGACATGACCGTAACTATGGCTACACCTTC. This sequence encodes CAWFGHDRNYGYTF.

The rearrangement joins TRBV28 to TRBJ2-7; 9 bases agree with TRBD1. The CDR3 covers 15 residues. Germline loops: CDR1 MDHEN, CDR2 SYDVKM. Trimming at V came to 6 bases and at J to 5 bases, leaving 11 bases not matched to a gene. In nucleotides, the CDR3 is TGTGCCAGCAGCATCCCCCGGGGACAGGGTAACGAGCAGTACTTC. It yields the protein CASSIPRGQGNEQYF. Combining the CDR3 with reference TRBV28 and TRBJ2-7 gives the whole variable domain DVKVTQSSRYLVKRTGEKVFLECVQDMDHENMFWYRQDPGLGLRLIYFSYDVKMKEKGDIPEGYSVSREKKERFSLILESASTNQTSMYLCASSIPRGQGNEQYFGPGTRLTVT.

Comment on this clone: The identical CDR3 is also encoded by other nucleotide sequences in the sample. The CDR3 loop reads CAISTGSYEQYF. The CDR3, as DNA: TGTGCCATCAGTACAGGGTCCTACGAGCAGTACTTC. The chain has TRBV10-3 and TRBJ2-7; tentatively, D is TRBD1 (6 bases). Per germline, CDR1 ENHRY and CDR2 SYGVKD. This CDR3 spans 12 amino acids. The V end lost 5 bases, the J end lost 1 base, and 6 bases lay between the germline ends.

The V and J genes are TRBV7-9 and TRBJ2-1; D perhaps matches TRBD2 (5 bases). Trimming removed 11 bases at V and 0 bases at J, with 8 bases between. Germline CDR1 and CDR2: SEHNR and FQNEAQ (reference sequence). The CDR3 contains 12 residues. The CDR3 DNA is TGTGCCGCCGGGATCTCCTACAATGAGCAGTTCTTC. It codes for CAAGISYNEQFF.

This sequence joins TRBV11-2 and TRBJ2-1, with TRBD2 matching over 8 bases. The CDR3 has 19 residues. The junction had 10 bases not matched to a gene; V was cut back by 0 bases and J by 0 bases. CDR1 and CDR2 (germline): SGHAT, FQNNGV. CDR3 region: CASSLDTLAGWSSYNEQFF. In DNA form, the CDR3 reads TGTGCCAGCAGCTTAGATACGCTAGCGGGCTGGAGCTCCTACAATGAGCAGTTCTTC.

The V and J genes are TRBV2 and TRBJ2-5, with D possibly being TRBD1 (5 bases). V was pared by 6 bases and J by 5 bases, with 19 bases between. CDR3 length: 15 residues. From germline, CDR1 is SNHLY and CDR2 FYNNEI. CDR3 in DNA: TGTGCCAGCAGGCAGGGCGGAGCCGGCTGGGAGACCCAGTACTTC. This sequence encodes CASRQGGAGWETQYF.

Worth noting for this clone: This same CDR3 is encoded by further DNA sequences in the sample. The chain couples TRBV5-1 to TRBJ2-5; no reliable D call. V was trimmed by 4 bases and J by 2 bases, leaving 6 bases between them. CDR3 length: 12 residues. Germline V gives CDR1 SGHRS, CDR2 YFSETQ. This CDR3 reads CASSLVQETQYF. In DNA form, the CDR3 reads TGCGCCAGCAGCCTCGTTCAAGAGACCCAGTACTTC.

The chain carries TRBV15 and TRBJ1-4; D might be TRBD1 (5 bases). V was cut by 1 base and J by 6 bases, with 12 bases left in between. There are 15 residues in the CDR3. CDR1 LNHNV and CDR2 YYDKDF come from the germline V gene (reference sequence). CDR3 region: CATSRVKGSYEKLFF. In DNA form, the CDR3 reads TGTGCCACCAGCAGAGTGAAGGGGTCGTATGAAAAACTGTTTTTT.

This chain links TRBV7-2 with TRBJ1-1; D may be TRBD1 (6 bases). V was cut by 3 bases and J by 6 bases, with 11 bases left in between. The CDR3 spans 13 residues. Germline values: CDR1 SGHTA, CDR2 FQGNSA. The CDR3 DNA sequence: TGTGCCAGCAGCTTTCTGCCAGGGGCTGAAGCTTTCTTT. It specifies CASSFLPGAEAFF.

This clone was seen once. This chain links TRBV6-5 with TRBJ2-2; the D gene could be TRBD1 or TRBD2 (5 bases each). The CDR3 covers 16 residues. Germline CDR1 MNHEY, CDR2 SVGAGI. V was pared by 4 bases and J by 5 bases, with 17 bases between. CDR3 sequence reads: CASSWGRTRTTGELFF. As DNA, the CDR3 is TGTGCCAGCAGTTGGGGCCGAACTAGAACTACCGGGGAGCTGTTTTTT.

This clone was picked up one time. The CDR3 protein is CSALTGTDYGYTF. The CDR3 DNA reads TGCAGCGCCTTGACAGGGACGGACTATGGCTACACCTTC. This chain connects TRBV29-1 to TRBJ1-2; TRBD1 agrees at 7 bases. This CDR3 spans 13 amino acids. Trimming removed 7 bases from V and 3 bases from J; junction bases left unmatched: 8. In germline, CDR1 is SQVTM, CDR2 ANQGSEA.

The chain combines TRBV6-5 with TRBJ2-7; 13 bases agree with TRBD2. With 7 bases clipped from V and 2 bases from J, the junction kept 5 bases outside the gene matches. Germline V gene sequence: CDR1 MNHEY, CDR2 SVGAGI. This CDR3 has 15 residues. CDR3 sequence (DNA): TGTGCCAGCACGAGAGGGACTAGCGGGGCCTACGAGCAGTACTTC. Translation: CASTRGTSGAYEQYF.

The CDR3 spells CAISAGTSGGYTF. In DNA, the CDR3 is TGTGCCATCAGTGCCGGGACCTCGGGGGGCTACACCTTC. This chain links TRBV10-3 with TRBJ1-2; perhaps TRBD1 as D (5 bases). Germline V gene data show CDR1 as ENHRY and CDR2 as SYGVKD. Trimming took off 4 bases at V and 8 bases at J, with 14 bases between the two ends. This CDR3 is built from 13 residues.